The 31 T cell receptor beta chains below all came from one sample that was sequenced in a study of blood T cell repertoires in COVID-19. Clones were read by immunoSEQ multiplex PCR, and TCRdb kept only the in-frame ones, dropping some. The table records 150,000 to 200,000 clones, around 88% of them present only once. Sequencing was carried out using peripheral blood. Receptors were obtained from a human donor in a cohort sampled during active COVID-19.

This chain links TRBV4-1 with TRBJ2-1, with 8 bases matching TRBD2. V trimming: 0 bases; J trimming: 3 bases; junction bases outside the gene matches: 7. The CDR3 loop spans 17 amino acids. Germline lookup yields CDR1 MGHRA and CDR2 YSYEKL. The CDR3 region has the DNA TGCGCCAGCAGCCAAGATCAGGAAGCGGGAGTCTACAATGAGCAGTTCTTC. This sequence encodes CASSQDQEAGVYNEQFF.

The CDR3 region is CASSLSGLATGEQYF. As DNA, the CDR3 is TGTGCCAGCAGTTTATCGGGACTAGCAACGGGGGAGCAGTACTTC. The chain carries TRBV6-6 and TRBJ2-7, with 9 bases that match TRBD2. The trim removed 4 bases at V and 7 bases at J, leaving 11 bases unmatched. This CDR3 has 15 residues. CDR1 is MNHNY and CDR2 is SVGAGI in the germline V gene (reference sequence).

This rearrangement joins TRBV28 to TRBJ2-6; 9 positions agree with TRBD2. The CDR3 consists of 18 residues. CDR1 MDHEN and CDR2 SYDVKM come from the germline V gene. The ends lost 1 base at V and 1 base at J; junction bases unmatched: 5. This chain's CDR3 is CASSLYGGGASGANVLTF. The CDR3 DNA is TGTGCCAGCAGTTTATATGGCGGGGGGGCTTCTGGGGCCAACGTCCTGACTTTC.

This clone has a handful of counts. The CDR3 loop is CASSRGGSSYEQYF. For the CDR3, the DNA is TGTGCCAGCAGCAGGGGCGGAAGCTCCTACGAGCAGTACTTC. The chain is built from TRBV6-5 and TRBJ2-7; a weak D match, TRBD1 (6 bases). The germline V gene has CDR1 MNHEY and CDR2 SVGAGI. Trimming left V 6 bases short and J 0 bases short, with 12 bases between. This CDR3 is 14 amino acids long.

This chain joins TRBV7-9 and TRBJ2-2, with TRBD1 as a possible D gene (5 bases). CDR3 length equals 15 residues. V lost 2 bases to trimming and J lost 0 bases, with 7 bases between them. Per the germline V gene, CDR1 is SEHNR and CDR2 is FQNEAQ (reference sequence). CDR3 nucleotide sequence: TGTGCCAGCAGCTTAACACAGGCGAACACCGGGGAGCTGTTTTTT. Translated: CASSLTQANTGELFF.

The chain links TRBV5-1 to TRBJ2-6; TRBD1 aligns across 8 bases. Germline assignment: CDR1 SGHRS and CDR2 YFSETQ. The length of the CDR3 is 15 residues. Trimming cost V 7 bases and J 2 bases; bases outside gene matches: 5. The DNA of the CDR3 is TGCGCCAGCGGCCAGGGGGCAACTGGGGCCAACGTCCTGACTTTC. Translating it yields CASGQGATGANVLTF.

This rearrangement joins TRBV14 to TRBJ2-7; unclear D gene. V dropped 4 bases and J dropped 0 bases, with 4 bases sitting between them. The CDR3 loop spans 12 amino acids. Germline V CDR1 and CDR2: SGHDN, FVKESK. CDR3 sequence (DNA): TGTGCCAGCAGCCTAGCCTCCTACGAGCAGTACTTC. This encodes CASSLASYEQYF.

The chain joins TRBV9 to TRBJ2-2; D is possibly TRBD1 (5 bases). Trimming took off 1 base at V and 3 bases at J, with 7 bases between the two ends. Germline CDR1 reads SGDLS; CDR2 reads YYNGEE. The CDR3 loop spans 14 amino acids. This CDR3 is CASSVTQDTGELFF. The CDR3 nucleotides read TGTGCCAGCAGCGTAACACAGGACACCGGGGAGCTGTTTTTT.

The chain carries TRBV28 and TRBJ2-3, with D unclear. CDR1 MDHEN and CDR2 SYDVKM come from the germline V gene. This CDR3 is 15 amino acids long. V was shortened by 6 bases and J by 2 bases, with 15 bases between the two germline ends. The CDR3 here is CASSRKQPFTDTQYF. The CDR3 DNA reads as TGTGCCAGCAGCAGAAAACAGCCGTTCACAGATACGCAGTATTTT.

The rearrangement uses TRBV14 and TRBJ2-1; TRBD2 agrees at 11 bases. With V trimmed by 1 base and J by 15 bases, 5 bases remained unmatched. The CDR3 totals 13 residues. Germline assignment: CDR1 SGHDN and CDR2 FVKESK. In DNA, the CDR3 is TGTGCCAGCAGCCAAGGGGTGGGGACTAGCGGGTTCTTC. Amino acids: CASSQGVGTSGFF.

The J gene is TRBJ1-1, the V gene TRBV18; D is perhaps TRBD1 (5 bases). The CDR3 runs 16 residues. V dropped 3 bases and J dropped 4 bases, with 18 bases sitting between them. The germline gives CDR1 KGHSH, CDR2 LQKENI. The CDR3 region is CASSPLLVQGGTEAFF. The CDR3 nucleotides read TGTGCCAGCTCACCCCTATTGGTCCAGGGCGGCACTGAAGCTTTCTTT.

The V and J genes are TRBV11-3 and TRBJ2-5; TRBD2 aligns across 11 bases. Germline-derived CDR1 and CDR2 are SGHNT and YENEEA. V dropped 3 bases and J dropped 2; count of bases not matched to a gene: 11. This CDR3 is 18 amino acids long. The CDR3 DNA reads TGTGCCAGCAGCTTCGGGCTTAGCGGGAGGGATGGGCAAGAGACCCAGTACTTC. This gives the protein CASSFGLSGRDGQETQYF.

This sequence joins TRBV7-9 and TRBJ2-7, with TRBD2 identical over 11 bases. V was pared by 1 base and J by 4 bases, with 6 bases of the junction left unmatched. There are 16 residues in the CDR3. The germline CDR1 and CDR2 sequences are SEHNR and FQNEAQ (reference sequence). The CDR3 DNA follows: TGTGCCAGCAGCTTAGTATCTAGCGGGAGGTTGTACGAGCAGTACTTC. It translates to CASSLVSSGRLYEQYF. Drawing the rest from reference TRBV7-9 and TRBJ2-7, the complete variable domain is DTGVSQNPRHKITKRGQNVTFRCDPISEHNRLYWYRQTLGQGPEFLTYFQNEAQLEKSRLLSDRFSAERPKGSFSTLEIQRTEQGDSAMYLCASSLVSSGRLYEQYFGPGTRLTVT.

This clone has only one observation. The chain combines TRBV11-2 with TRBJ1-1; D not certain. The V end lost 1 base, the J end lost 4 bases, and 10 bases lay between the germline ends. Germline assignment: CDR1 SGHAT and CDR2 FQNNGV. This CDR3 has 14 residues. The DNA of the CDR3 is TGTGCCAGCAGCTTAGTGTCCCGAGGCACTGAAGCTTTCTTT. Translation gives CASSLVSRGTEAFF.

This sequence joins TRBV6-5 and TRBJ2-5, with TRBD1 matching 10 bases. V was pared by 6 bases and J by 5 bases, with 9 bases of the junction left unmatched. CDR1 and CDR2 (germline): MNHEY, SVGAGI. The CDR3 consists of 15 residues. CDR3 in DNA: TGTGCCAGCAGACCCCTTGACAGGGGGCAGGAGACCCAGTACTTC. Its protein is CASRPLDRGQETQYF.

V gene TRBV7-9 combines with J gene TRBJ2-7; D gene uncertain. Germline CDR1 reads SEHNR; CDR2 reads FQNEAQ (reference sequence). V was cut by 5 bases and J by 2 bases, with 13 bases left in between. This CDR3 comprises 14 residues. The DNA of the CDR3 is TGTGCCAGCAGCCAAGCGTATCCCCCCTACGAGCAGTACTTC. It encodes CASSQAYPPYEQYF.

The chain is built from TRBV7-2 and TRBJ2-7; TRBD1 might be the D (6 bases). The V and J ends lost 5 bases and 2 bases respectively, with 19 bases between them. The germline V gene encodes CDR1 SGHTA and CDR2 FQGNSA. This CDR3 contains 16 residues. In nucleotides, the CDR3 is TGTGCCAGCAGCCTCAGAGGCAGGGGCAGGCCCTACGAGCAGTACTTC. This encodes CASSLRGRGRPYEQYF.

The J gene is TRBJ1-6, the V gene TRBV7-6; 8 bases are a match to TRBD1. With 4 bases clipped from V and 8 bases from J, the junction kept 4 bases outside the gene matches. Germline V CDR1 and CDR2: SGHVS, FNYEAQ. The CDR3 consists of 14 residues. The CDR3 loop is CASSSRQGHSPLHF. DNA for the CDR3: TGTGCCAGCAGCTCTCGACAGGGGCATTCACCCCTCCACTTT.

The V and J genes are TRBV3-1 (or the pseudogene TRBV3-2) and TRBJ1-1; a weak D match, TRBD1 (6 bases). Germline values: CDR1 LGHDT, CDR2 YNNKEL (reference sequence). This CDR3 contains 19 residues. Trimming shortened V by 2 bases and J by 0 bases, and 22 bases separated the two germline ends. The CDR3 DNA reads as TGTGCCAGCAGCCAACCACCTTGGGGTTGGGGGGGCATGAACACTGAAGCTTTCTTT. Translating it yields CASSQPPWGWGGMNTEAFF.

This chain joins TRBV19 and TRBJ1-3, with TRBD1 as a possible D gene (6 bases). The CDR3 sequence is 16 residues long. Deletions cut 5 bases from V and 1 base from J, with 15 bases between. Per germline, CDR1 LNHDA and CDR2 SQIVND (reference sequence). The CDR3 here is CASSYLGQTSGNTIYF. CDR3 DNA sequence: TGTGCCAGTAGTTACCTTGGACAGACTTCTGGAAACACCATATATTTT.

The chain recombines TRBV7-8 with TRBJ2-7; 12 nucleotides align to TRBD2. J lost 1 base, V lost 5 bases, and 3 bases had no gene match. The length of the CDR3 is 15 residues. CDR1 is SGHVS and CDR2 is FQNEAQ in the germline V gene. CDR3 coding DNA: TGTGCCAGCAGCCAGACTAGCGGGGGTTCCTACGAGCAGTACTTC. Translating it yields CASSQTSGGSYEQYF.

This sequence joins TRBV7-9 and TRBJ2-7; 7 positions agree with TRBD2. The CDR3 is 15 amino acids. Germline assignment: CDR1 SEHNR and CDR2 FQNEAQ (reference sequence). Unmatched junction bases numbered 11, after V lost 5 bases and J lost 4 bases. The CDR3 reads CASSPLGGEYYEQYF. The CDR3 nucleotides read TGTGCCAGCAGCCCCCTGGGAGGGGAATATTACGAGCAGTACTTC.

The genes are TRBV23-1 and TRBJ1-2; D call uncertain. TRBV23-1 is labeled an ORF, and its function is uncertain. Trimming left V 0 bases short and J 2 bases short, with 13 bases between. The CDR3 is 16 amino acids. The CDR3 reads CASSQSVPGPNYGYTF. The CDR3 region has the DNA TGCGCCAGCAGTCAATCGGTTCCGGGTCCAAACTATGGCTACACCTTC.

The chain employs TRBV12-3 or TRBV12-4 and TRBJ1-3; possibly TRBD1 for D (5 bases). The length of the CDR3 is 13 residues. V gave up 3 bases and J gave up 4 bases, with 7 bases separating them. The CDR3 nucleotides are TGTGCCAGCAGTTTTGACAGAGGAAACACCATATATTTT. As protein: CASSFDRGNTIYF.

The chain is built from TRBV10-1 and TRBJ2-1; 9 bases are shared with TRBD2. Germline V gene sequence: CDR1 WNHNN, CDR2 SYGVQD (reference sequence). The trim removed 3 bases at V and 8 bases at J, leaving 5 bases unmatched. This CDR3 has 14 amino acids. CDR3 nucleotide sequence: TGCGCCAGCAGTGAAAGCGGGAGGACCCATGAGCAGTTCTTC. This translates into CASSESGRTHEQFF.

The rearrangement links TRBV9 to TRBJ2-1; 9 bases fit TRBD2. The CDR3 has 15 amino acids. The trim removed 2 bases at V and 7 bases at J, leaving 7 bases unmatched. In germline, CDR1 is SGDLS, CDR2 YYNGEE. CDR3 nucleotide sequence: TGTGCCAGCAGCGTCGGGACTAGCCTAGGGAATGAGCAGTTCTTC. It specifies CASSVGTSLGNEQFF.

This clone was counted a single time. The chain joins TRBV19 to TRBJ1-5; TRBD1 might be the D (5 bases). V gave up 0 bases and J gave up 4 bases, with 13 bases separating them. The CDR3 runs 16 residues. Per germline, CDR1 LNHDA and CDR2 SQIVND (reference sequence). The CDR3 nucleotides are TGTGCCAGTAGTATAGAGGGGGGATTCGCGAATCAGCCCCAGCATTTT. It translates to CASSIEGGFANQPQHF.

The V gene is TRBV5-1, the J gene TRBJ1-2; TRBD1 matches at 9 bases. Germline V gives CDR1 SGHRS, CDR2 YFSETQ. This CDR3 comprises 20 residues. J lost 8 bases, V lost 0 bases, and 23 bases had no gene match. Here the CDR3 DNA reads TGCGCCAGCAGCTTGGCCAGGGGGTCCGAGGCCGGGACAGGGTGGAGAGGCTACACCTTC. Its translation is CASSLARGSEAGTGWRGYTF.

The chain has TRBV29-1 and TRBJ2-2; 7 bases align to TRBD1. The CDR3 totals 17 residues. Germline CDR1 and CDR2: SQVTM and ANQGSEA. The trim removed 3 bases at V and 2 bases at J, leaving 12 bases unmatched. The CDR3 sequence is CSVETTTGVGNTGELFF. DNA of the CDR3: TGCAGCGTTGAGACGACCACAGGGGTCGGAAACACCGGGGAGCTGTTTTTT.

As to this clone: Relative to the germline gene, one junction end is altered; a read error may explain this. The V gene is TRBV5-1, the J gene TRBJ2-7; 7 positions match TRBD2. The CDR3 runs to 15 residues. Germline-derived CDR1 and CDR2 are SGHRS and YFSETQ. DNA of the CDR3: TGCGCCAGCAGCCCGGAAATCAGCGGGATCCCCTATAACAACTTC. This gives the protein CASSPEISGIPYNNF.

The V call is TRBV6-5, the J call TRBJ1-2; TRBD1 aligns across 9 bases. The V segment lost 6 bases and the J segment 3 bases; nucleotides outside the gene matches: 8. The germline gives CDR1 MNHEY, CDR2 SVGAGI. This CDR3 contains 15 residues. As DNA, the CDR3 is TGTGCCAGCAGCAGGGGGGACAGGGTTGACTATGGCTACACCTTC. Residues: CASSRGDRVDYGYTF.